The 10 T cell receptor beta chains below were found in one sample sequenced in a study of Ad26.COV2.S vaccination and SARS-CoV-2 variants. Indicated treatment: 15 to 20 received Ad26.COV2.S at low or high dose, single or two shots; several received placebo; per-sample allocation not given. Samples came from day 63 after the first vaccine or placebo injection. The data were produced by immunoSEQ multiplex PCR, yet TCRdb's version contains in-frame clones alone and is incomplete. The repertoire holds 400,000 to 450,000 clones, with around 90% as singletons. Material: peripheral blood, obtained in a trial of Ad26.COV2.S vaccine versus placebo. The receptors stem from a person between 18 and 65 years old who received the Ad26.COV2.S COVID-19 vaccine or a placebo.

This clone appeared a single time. CDR3 protein: CASSYSQGQETQYF. The CDR3, as DNA: TGTGCCAGCAGTTACTCTCAGGGCCAAGAGACCCAGTACTTC. This chain uses TRBV6-5 with TRBJ2-5; TRBD1 is a possible D gene (5 bases). V lost 0 bases and J 1 base, leaving 6 bases between the germline ends. The CDR3 has 14 residues. CDR1 is MNHEY, CDR2 SVGAGI, per germline.

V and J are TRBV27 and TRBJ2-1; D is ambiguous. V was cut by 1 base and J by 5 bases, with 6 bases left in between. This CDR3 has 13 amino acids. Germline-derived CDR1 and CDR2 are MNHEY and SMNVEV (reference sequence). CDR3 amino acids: CASSLFEDNEQFF. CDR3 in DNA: TGTGCCAGCAGTTTATTTGAGGACAATGAGCAGTTCTTC.

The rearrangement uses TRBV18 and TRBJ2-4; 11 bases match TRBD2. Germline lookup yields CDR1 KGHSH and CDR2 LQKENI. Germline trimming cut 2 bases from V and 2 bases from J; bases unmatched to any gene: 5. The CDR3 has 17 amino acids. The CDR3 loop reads CASSPTLAGGTKNIQYF. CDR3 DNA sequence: TGTGCCAGCTCACCAACTCTAGCGGGAGGAACCAAAAACATTCAGTACTTC. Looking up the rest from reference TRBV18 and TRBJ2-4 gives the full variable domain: NAGVMQNPRHLVRRRGQEARLRCSPMKGHSHVYWYRQLPEEGLKFMVYLQKENIIDESGMPKERFSAEFPKEGPSILRIQQVVRGDSAAYFCASSPTLAGGTKNIQYFGAGTRLSVL.

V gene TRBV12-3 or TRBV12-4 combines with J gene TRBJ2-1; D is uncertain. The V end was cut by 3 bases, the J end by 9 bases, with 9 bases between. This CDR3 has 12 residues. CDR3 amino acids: CASSLSIVEQFF. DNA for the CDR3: TGTGCCAGCAGTTTGAGTATCGTTGAGCAGTTCTTC.

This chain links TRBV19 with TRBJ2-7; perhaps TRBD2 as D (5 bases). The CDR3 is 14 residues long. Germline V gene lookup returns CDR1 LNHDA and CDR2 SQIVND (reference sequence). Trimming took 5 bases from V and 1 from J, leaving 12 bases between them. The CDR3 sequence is CASSSQDWSYEQYF. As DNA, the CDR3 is TGTGCCAGTAGTTCCCAGGACTGGTCCTACGAGCAGTACTTC.

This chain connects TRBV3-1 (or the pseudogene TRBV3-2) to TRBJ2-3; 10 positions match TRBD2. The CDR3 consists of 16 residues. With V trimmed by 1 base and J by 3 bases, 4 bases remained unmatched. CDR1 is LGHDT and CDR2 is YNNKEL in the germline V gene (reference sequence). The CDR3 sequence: CASSQGTSGLTDTQYF. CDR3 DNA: TGTGCCAGCAGCCAAGGGACTAGCGGACTTACAGATACGCAGTATTTT.

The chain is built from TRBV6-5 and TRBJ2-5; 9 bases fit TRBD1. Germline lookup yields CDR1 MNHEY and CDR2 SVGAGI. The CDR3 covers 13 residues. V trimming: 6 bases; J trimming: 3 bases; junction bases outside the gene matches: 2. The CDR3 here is CASRRQGEETQYF. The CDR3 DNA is TGTGCCAGCAGAAGACAGGGGGAAGAGACCCAGTACTTC.

The CDR3 loop reads CASRDLAGGPGEQYF. The CDR3 DNA is TGTGCCAGCAGGGATCTAGCGGGAGGGCCGGGCGAGCAGTACTTC. The chain couples TRBV3-1 (or the pseudogene TRBV3-2) to TRBJ2-7; 12 positions agree with TRBD2. V was clipped by 6 bases and J by 6 bases; unmatched bases: 9. This CDR3 region has 15 residues. Germline-derived CDR1 and CDR2 are LGHDT and YNNKEL (reference sequence).

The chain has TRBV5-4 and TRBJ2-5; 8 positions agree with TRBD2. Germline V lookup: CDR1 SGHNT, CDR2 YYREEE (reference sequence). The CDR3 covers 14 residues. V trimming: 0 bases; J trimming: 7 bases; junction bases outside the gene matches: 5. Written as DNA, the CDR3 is TGTGCCAGCAGCTTGGAGCGAGCGGGAGCGACCCAGTACTTC. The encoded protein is CASSLERAGATQYF.

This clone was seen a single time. CDR3 sequence reads: CASIPSGSTDTQYF. The CDR3 coding sequence is TGTGCCAGCATCCCTAGCGGGAGCACAGATACGCAGTATTTT. The chain recombines TRBV2 with TRBJ2-3, with 8 bases identical to TRBD2. The CDR3 has 14 amino acids. Trimming took 7 bases from V and 0 from J; bases not matched to a gene: 3. The V gene's germline CDR1 is SNHLY and CDR2 FYNNEI.